This T cell receptor beta chain derives from a study of blood T cell repertoires in COVID-19. Across the study: From the United States, Italy and Spain came samples of acute and convalescent COVID-19. T cells, B-cell-depleted T cells, or PBMCs provided the cDNA or gDNA that served as material.

Seattle participants joined during active infection and were tracked over time. V lost 5 bases and J lost 4; bases outside the gene matches: 12. There are 16 residues in the CDR3. CDR1 and CDR2 from the germline V gene are SEHNR and FQNEAQ (reference sequence). Original methodology: Estimation of nucleated cell counts relied on the amplification of reference gene primers. Libraries were prepared by immunoSEQ multiplex PCR; TCRdb keeps only in-frame clonotypes and omits some of them. V, J and clone size derive from that table, while D and trimming were established from the DNA sequence. The data show roughly 410,000 clones, over 75% seen once.

Input material: peripheral blood. This chain joins TRBV7-9 and TRBJ1-2; 8 positions agree with TRBD1. The clonotype comes from a woman in her 40s with COVID-19, enrolled during active disease. For the CDR3, the DNA is TGTGCCAGCAGCCCCAGGGCAGGGGGCATGGCCTATGGCTACACCTTC. Encoded protein: CASSPRAGGMAYGYTF.